Listed here is a single TCR beta chain. The sample holds a few counts of this clonotype. This receptor's antigen is unknown. One base away there is no much larger clone; base qualities are not given. These data belong to a study of blood T cells in healthy people across ages (dated by TCRdb to the mid-2010s). Broadly, across the study: In model experiments, template switching captured roughly one uniquely barcoded TCR beta cDNA molecule for every two T cells. The study measured age-related changes in TCR beta repertoire diversity using deep sequencing normalized with unique cDNA molecular identifiers. The donors were divided into four age groups: young (average around 17 years), middle-aged (approximately 41), aged (about 61) and long-lived (roughly 82). To avoid experimental bias, donors of different ages were randomly spread across the sequencing lanes. The study analyzed two additional independent replicas of 1 million unique cDNA reads from the same blood draw for two donors, one aged 18 to 30 and one aged 80 or older.

On the study overall, not on this receptor specifically: As age increased, observed TCR beta diversity per million T cells dropped in a roughly linear way, and a significant reduction was already evident by age about 40. Compared with the aged group, more naive CD4+ T cells, fewer expanded clones and increased TCR diversity were shown by the long-lived group, suggesting age selection. The percentage of naive T cells measured by flow cytometry correlated strongly with observed TCR beta diversity. Conclusive comparison of naive and antigen-experienced compartments was prevented by the profiling of bulk unsorted PBMCs. Total diversity estimates from one million sequenced T cells were considered lower bounds and underestimates. The CMV infection status of donors was not known, potentially confounding age-related changes in expanded clonotypes.

The 39 donors, aged 6 to 90 years, were systemically healthy Caucasian individuals from Russia. Approximately 10 milliliters of peripheral blood were collected from each donor into EDTA-treated Vacutainer tubes. Ficoll-Paque density-gradient centrifugation was used to isolate PBMCs, with at least 6.5 million per sample. Total RNA, at least 6 micrograms per sample, was extracted from PBMCs with Trizol reagent. For every donor, flow cytometry on a PBMC aliquot measured the percentage of naive CD45RAhigh/CD27high T cells. Preparation of the library involved 5' RACE. The sequencer listed for this sample is Illumina HiSeq 2500. A second PCR of about 7 to 12 cycles was run with a J-beta primer mix and a sample-barcoded 5' primer. A template-switch 5' adaptor carrying 12 random nucleotides introduced a unique molecular identifier onto each TCR beta cDNA molecule. Each sample yielded at least 3 million CDR3-containing paired-end reads. All of the RNA was converted into first-strand cDNA using the Mint cDNA synthesis kit, with a TRBC-specific oligonucleotide serving as the primer. Following uracil-DNA glycosylase treatment, all cDNA underwent a first 18-cycle PCR with the universal primers M1SS and BC2_uni_R. From the authors' description of their analysis: For normalization, 1 million high-quality reads were randomly selected from each sample, with every read carrying a distinct molecular identifier. Instead of being binned into consensus sequences, reads that shared molecular identifiers were thrown out. MiTCR, set to a Q25 quality threshold and the strictest error-elimination algorithm, was used for CDR3 identification, clonotype clustering and error correction. A nonparametric unseen species model using Euler transformation provided a lower-bound estimate of total TCR beta diversity. The public sequencing data were trimmed at Q25 with fastp and processed into clonotypes with MiXCR by TCRdb, which kept only in-frame beta chains. Entries that share a CDR3 protein sequence are merged under the most common genes and DNA. Clone size and V and J calls follow TCRdb, not the original study. In all, the sample holds roughly 2 million distinct CDR3 sequences, and about 49% of those were seen once. Over 2% of the sample is in the top ten clones.

CDR1 and CDR2 were assigned from the germline V gene as SGHTA and FQGNSA. V is trimmed back by 5 bases and J by 1 base, and the junction contains 5 bases that no gene match accounts for. From the cysteine through the phenylalanine, the CDR3 covers 15 amino acids. The read is trimmed to its CDR3 DNA, 45 bases read in frame from base 1. The clonotype comes from a woman aged 40 to 55 in good health. The specimen sequenced was blood. The rearranged chain carries TRBV7-2 and TRBJ1-2, and TRBD1 aligns with 9 junction nucleotides. The CDR3 region: CASSPGTGINYGYTF. The nucleotide sequence reads TGTGCCAGCAGCCCCGGGACAGGGATTAACTATGGCTACACCTTC.